Shown below are 24 T cell receptor beta chains from a single sample sequenced in a study of cytomegalovirus exposure and HLA in healthy donors. The primer mix had 60 Vbeta and 13 Jbeta primers. The data were produced by immunoSEQ multiplex PCR, yet TCRdb's version contains in-frame clones alone and is incomplete. The repertoire holds about 210,000 clones, approximately 80% seen once, with around 2.8% in the top ten. The sequenced sample consisted of PBMCs. The receptors shown here come from a man aged 25-45 years in good health and CMV-seronegative.

The chain has TRBV7-9 and TRBJ1-2, with 9 bases fitting TRBD1. CDR3 length: 16 amino acids. CDR1 is SEHNR and CDR2 is FQNEAQ in the germline V gene (reference sequence). Trimming removed 8 bases from V and 8 bases from J; junction bases left unmatched: 18. The CDR3 sequence: CASSPRGDRERGGYTF. The CDR3 nucleotides are TGTGCCAGCTCACCCCGTGGGGACAGGGAGCGAGGCGGCTACACCTTC.

The V gene is TRBV5-1, the J gene TRBJ1-1; the D gene is possibly TRBD1 (5 bases). The V and J ends lost 0 bases and 5 bases respectively, with 14 bases between them. The CDR3 is made up of 15 amino acids. Germline V lookup: CDR1 SGHRS, CDR2 YFSETQ. Written as DNA, the CDR3 is TGCGCCAGCAGCTTGGAGGCAGGGTATGAAACTGAAGCTTTCTTT. Translated: CASSLEAGYETEAFF.

The chain is built from TRBV9 and TRBJ2-2; tentative D call: TRBD2 (7 bases). The germline gives CDR1 SGDLS, CDR2 YYNGEE. The CDR3 totals 15 residues. V lost 4 bases and J 4 bases, leaving 14 bases between the germline ends. CDR3 DNA sequence: TGTGCCAGCAGCTATATGGGGGGGCGCACCGGGGAGCTGTTTTTT. Its protein product is CASSYMGGRTGELFF.

The CDR3 bases are TGTGCCAGCAGACCAACCAGGGGTGGAGAGACCCAGTACTTC. Encoded protein: CASRPTRGGETQYF. This chain joins TRBV11-2 and TRBJ2-5, with D maybe TRBD1 (6 bases). Germline CDR1 and CDR2: SGHAT and FQNNGV. The CDR3 has 14 amino acids. V shed 6 bases and J shed 4 bases, with 15 bases lying between them.

The chain couples TRBV18 to TRBJ2-2; D is possibly TRBD2 (5 bases). Per germline, CDR1 KGHSH and CDR2 LQKENI. V was cut by 1 base and J by 0 bases, with 9 bases left in between. The CDR3 sequence is 16 residues long. This CDR3 is CASSPREISNTGELFF. CDR3 sequence (DNA): TGTGCCAGCTCACCACGGGAGATCTCGAACACCGGGGAGCTGTTTTTT. Looking up the rest from reference TRBV18 and TRBJ2-2 gives the full variable domain: NAGVMQNPRHLVRRRGQEARLRCSPMKGHSHVYWYRQLPEEGLKFMVYLQKENIIDESGMPKERFSAEFPKEGPSILRIQQVVRGDSAAYFCASSPREISNTGELFFGEGSRLTVL.

This chain connects TRBV7-2 to TRBJ1-1, with D hard to call. Looked up from germline, CDR1 is SGHTA and CDR2 is FQGNSA. Trimming removed 6 bases at V and 7 bases at J, with 21 bases between. The CDR3 is 15 amino acids. The CDR3 here is CASREPSDPRGEAFF. CDR3 nucleotides: TGTGCCAGCAGAGAGCCGAGTGATCCTCGGGGTGAAGCTTTCTTT.

V and J are TRBV9 and TRBJ1-1; no clear D. V was cut by 0 bases and J by 3 bases, with 12 bases left in between. Germline V gene sequence: CDR1 SGDLS, CDR2 YYNGEE. The CDR3 runs to 15 residues. CDR3 bases: TGTGCCAGCAGCGTAGGTACCCGAGTAGACACTGAAGCTTTCTTT. Translating it yields CASSVGTRVDTEAFF.

The chain carries TRBV7-6 and TRBJ2-7; D remains unclear. V was pared by 4 bases and J by 0 bases, with 13 bases between. This CDR3 has 15 amino acids. Germline CDR1 reads SGHVS; CDR2 reads FNYEAQ. The CDR3 sequence is CASSSQPGFSYEQYF. The DNA for the CDR3 is TGTGCCAGCAGCTCCCAACCTGGCTTCTCCTACGAGCAGTACTTC.

Regarding this clone: This same CDR3 is encoded by further DNA sequences in the sample. The chain recombines TRBV7-3 with TRBJ1-5, with 8 bases fitting TRBD1. Germline CDR1 SGHTA, CDR2 FQGTGA. The CDR3 totals 13 residues. Trimming took 3 bases from V and 7 from J; bases not matched to a gene: 2. CDR3 protein: CASSLDRDQPQHF. For the CDR3, the DNA is TGTGCCAGCAGCTTGGACAGGGACCAGCCCCAGCATTTT.

V gene TRBV7-9 combines with J gene TRBJ2-3; maybe TRBD2 (5 bases). Per the germline V gene, CDR1 is SEHNR and CDR2 is FQNEAQ (reference sequence). The CDR3 spans 18 residues. V was trimmed by 1 base and J by 6 bases, leaving 23 bases between them. CDR3 nucleotides: TGTGCCAGCAGCTTAGAGTGGGTACAGTCGGAGGAGGCGGATACGCAGTATTTT. Translating gives CASSLEWVQSEEADTQYF.

The chain uses TRBV4-3 and TRBJ2-4, with 8 nucleotides matching TRBD2. This CDR3 has 16 amino acids. With V trimmed by 0 bases and J by 2 bases, 3 bases remained unmatched. Germline assignment: CDR1 LGHNA and CDR2 YSLEER. The CDR3 is CASSQDRGGTKNIQYF. CDR3 bases: TGCGCCAGCAGCCAAGATCGGGGGGGGACCAAAAACATTCAGTACTTC.

The gene calls are TRBV7-9 and TRBJ2-7; TRBD2 agrees at 11 bases. V dropped 2 bases and J dropped 3; count of bases not matched to a gene: 0. The CDR3 extends over 14 amino acids. Per the germline V gene, CDR1 is SEHNR and CDR2 is FQNEAQ (reference sequence). This CDR3 reads CASSLTSGSYEQYF. CDR3 nucleotide sequence: TGTGCCAGCAGCTTAACTAGCGGGAGCTACGAGCAGTACTTC.

V and J are TRBV5-4 and TRBJ1-2; 9 bases line up with TRBD1. The germline CDR1 and CDR2 sequences are SGHNT and YYREEE (reference sequence). The J segment lost 8 bases and the V segment lost 5 bases, leaving 10 bases of the junction unmatched. The CDR3 length is 14 residues. CDR3 sequence (DNA): TGTGCCAGCAGAGACCCCGGGACAGGGTTCGGCTACACCTTC. As protein: CASRDPGTGFGYTF.

The chain employs TRBV6-5 and TRBJ2-3; the D gene is possibly TRBD2 (6 bases). Germline V lookup: CDR1 MNHEY, CDR2 SVGAGI. The V and J ends lost 4 bases and 2 bases respectively, with 7 bases between them. The CDR3 is 13 amino acids. CDR3 nucleotides: TGTGCCAGCAGTTCGGGAGACACAGATACGCAGTATTTT. The encoded protein is CASSSGDTDTQYF.

J is TRBJ1-5 and V is TRBV28, with D possibly matching TRBD1 (6 bases). Germline V gene data show CDR1 as MDHEN and CDR2 as SYDVKM. With 10 bases removed from V and 2 bases from J, the gap between germline ends came to 27 bases. The CDR3 contains 18 residues. CDR3 protein: CATITGIRFEKGNQPQHF. The CDR3 DNA is TGTGCCACCATAACAGGGATCCGGTTCGAGAAGGGCAATCAGCCCCAGCATTTT.

V usage is TRBV5-1 and J usage is TRBJ2-3; the D gene is possibly TRBD1 (5 bases). Germline V lookup: CDR1 SGHRS, CDR2 YFSETQ. The CDR3 contains 14 residues. Trimming shortened V by 3 bases and J by 0 bases, and 8 bases separated the two germline ends. DNA for the CDR3: TGCGCCAGCAGCTCCCAGGGTAGCACAGATACGCAGTATTTT. Its translation: CASSSQGSTDTQYF.

This sequence joins TRBV10-3 and TRBJ1-1; D unclear. V dropped 6 bases and J dropped 5 bases, with 13 bases sitting between them. This CDR3 spans 13 amino acids. Germline V gene data show CDR1 as ENHRY and CDR2 as SYGVKD. The CDR3 protein is CAISTRVWTEAFF. The CDR3 DNA reads TGTGCCATCAGCACCCGGGTTTGGACTGAAGCTTTCTTT.

The V call is TRBV6-4, the J call TRBJ1-2, with D perhaps matching TRBD1 (5 bases). The V end was cut by 2 bases, the J end by 0 bases, with 13 bases between. CDR3 length equals 16 residues. Germline CDR1 is MRHNA and CDR2 is SNTAGT. CDR3 nucleotide sequence: TGTGCCAGCAGTGACGGTCGGGCAGGGACTAACTATGGCTACACCTTC. This gives the protein CASSDGRAGTNYGYTF.

V is TRBV5-6 and J is TRBJ1-2, with D perhaps TRBD1 (5 bases). CDR3 length equals 15 residues. CDR1 and CDR2 from the germline V gene are SGHDT and YYEEEE. Trimming cost V 4 bases and J 3 bases, with 16 bases left between them. CDR3 bases: TGTGCCAGCAGCCCGGGAGGGCAGGGATACTATGGCTACACCTTC. Translated, it gives CASSPGGQGYYGYTF.

The chain is built from TRBV11-2 and TRBJ2-5; TRBD2 is a possible D gene (7 bases). The germline CDR1 and CDR2 sequences are SGHAT and FQNNGV. The CDR3 has 15 residues. Trimming pared 4 bases from V and 2 bases from J, leaving 14 bases between. The DNA for the CDR3 is TGTGCCAGCAGCTCTCAGGGGAGGGGACAAGAGACCCAGTACTTC. Translating it yields CASSSQGRGQETQYF.

This sequence joins TRBV4-3 and TRBJ2-5; TRBD1 aligns across 11 bases. Germline V CDR1 and CDR2: LGHNA, YSLEER. The CDR3 consists of 16 residues. J lost 4 bases, V lost 0 bases, and 4 bases had no gene match. DNA for the CDR3: TGCGCCAGCAGCCAAGATCGTGGGACAGGGGGAGAGACCCAGTACTTC. This gives the protein CASSQDRGTGGETQYF.

The chain joins TRBV2 to TRBJ2-7; 9 nucleotides match TRBD2. CDR3 size: 14 residues. In germline, CDR1 is SNHLY, CDR2 FYNNEI. After removal of 4 bases from V and 4 bases from J, the junction contained 5 bases not matched to a gene. For the CDR3, the DNA is TGTGCCAGCAGTGCCGGCGGGGGGGGGTACGAGCAGTACTTC. Its translation is CASSAGGGGYEQYF.

The chain recombines TRBV7-9 with TRBJ1-2; a possible D gene is TRBD1 (6 bases). This CDR3 contains 16 residues. The V end lost 4 bases, the J end lost 6 bases, and 21 bases lay between the germline ends. Germline V gene lookup returns CDR1 SEHNR and CDR2 FQNEAQ (reference sequence). CDR3 amino acids: CASSSPLGRGGNGYTF. CDR3 nucleotides: TGTGCCAGCAGCTCCCCCCTCGGGAGGGGGGGTAATGGCTACACCTTC.

This clone was seen only a few times. This chain links TRBV11-3 with TRBJ2-3, with 8 bases lining up with TRBD1. CDR3 length: 14 residues. Germline V gives CDR1 SGHNT, CDR2 YENEEA. The V and J ends lost 5 bases and 0 bases, in that order; junction bases with no gene match: 1. In DNA form, the CDR3 reads TGTGCCAGCAGCCGACAGGGGAGCACAGATACGCAGTATTTT. Translating it yields CASSRQGSTDTQYF.